Sequencing of this T cell receptor (beta chain) was carried out in a study of blood T cells in healthy people across ages. Study overall: T cells yielded about one barcoded beta molecule per two cells through template switching.

The sample holds a few counts of this clonotype. Its antigen is undetermined. The CDR3 totals 16 residues. The germline V gene has CDR1 KGHSY and CDR2 FQNENV. V was shortened by 0 bases and J by 4 bases, with 15 bases between the two germline ends. Combining a sample-barcoded 5' primer with a J-beta primer mix, a second PCR ran for 7 to 11 cycles. TCRdb ran MiXCR on the 5' RACE reads and lists one entry per CDR3 protein. The repertoire holds 1.4 million to 1.5 million distinct CDR3 sequences, roughly 45% seen once, with approximately 7.9% in the top ten. Study observations and caveats: TCR beta diversity, measured per million T cells, fell in a roughly linear way with age. The study found more naive CD4+ cells and higher diversity in long-lived than aged donors. Unsorted PBMCs ruled out conclusive naive versus antigen-experienced comparison.

What was sequenced was blood. This receptor was taken from a woman between 18 and 29 years old in good health. V is TRBV16 and J is TRBJ1-2; D not certain. The CDR3 loop is CASSQSKGFTTYGYTF. CDR3 coding DNA: TGTGCCAGCAGCCAATCTAAGGGCTTCACCACCTATGGCTACACCTTC. Full variable domain (rest looked up from reference TRBV16 and TRBJ1-2): GEEVAQTPKHLVRGEGQKAKLYCAPIKGHSYVFWYQQVLKNEFKFLISFQNENVFDETGMPKERFSAKCLPNSPCSLEIQATKLEDSAVYFCASSQSKGFTTYGYTFGSGTRLTVV.